This TCR beta chain comes out of a study of OX40 agonist ivuxolimab in advanced cancers. Background for the entire study: The costimulatory receptor OX40 (CD134) was targeted by ivuxolimab, a fully human IgG2 agonistic monoclonal antibody. Intravenous ivuxolimab was administered to patients every 2 weeks at six dose levels: 0.01, 0.1, 0.3, 1.5, 3 and 10 mg/kg. Of the approximately 54 dose-escalation patients, hepatocellular carcinoma was present in about 20, melanoma in roughly 15, renal cell carcinoma in 9 and head and neck cancer in 9. In the dose-escalation cohort, roughly 80% of patients were male, and the mean age was approximately 64 years, with a range of 23 to 79. Patients were allowed to have had prior anti-PD-1, anti-PD-L1 or anti-CTLA-4 therapy, and around 41% of the dose-escalation patients had previously received checkpoint inhibitors. Three dose-escalation patients achieved partial responses, one with hepatocellular carcinoma and two with cutaneous melanoma. The purpose of peripheral TCRbeta sequencing was to test whether ivuxolimab changed TCR sequence diversity and led to clonal T-cell expansion. The paper reports the monotherapy dose-escalation portion (N = 52 patients) of the phase I ivuxolimab trial.

The trial excluded patients who had a history of autoimmune disease or who were on systemic immunosuppression. Peripheral blood for TCR sequencing was collected from all dose cohorts at baseline, on cycle 4 day 1, and on cycle 7 day 1. Samples came from an open-label, multicenter, first-in-human phase I dose-escalation trial of ivuxolimab. Adults with locally advanced or metastatic melanoma, renal cell, hepatocellular, or head and neck squamous cell carcinoma were enrolled in the trial. Before TCR sequencing, CD4+ T cells and CD8+ T cells from peripheral blood were sorted into separate populations. Points on this clone: The antigen it recognizes is unknown. Per-nucleotide qualities are absent, and no much larger clonotype sits a single base away.

On the study overall, not on this receptor specifically: Partial responders in the 0.1-3.0 mg/kg groups had among the lowest normalized peripheral clonal expansion, especially among CD8+ T cells. Low levels of normalized T-cell clonal expansion were also seen in some patients who did not respond. After ivuxolimab, expanded clones were on average more numerous among CD8+ T cells than among CD4+ T cells. The antigen specificity of the clonally expanded peripheral T cells was not determined. At doses from 0.1 to 3.0 mg/kg, clonal expansion was seen in both CD4+ and CD8+ blood T cells between baseline and week 6.

From the germline V gene, CDR1 is SQVTM and CDR2 is ANQGSEA. Germline trimming amounts to 3 bases on V and 8 bases on J, with 13 as the count of junction bases outside the gene matches. There are 16 amino acids in the CDR3, from cysteine to phenylalanine inclusive. Of all the DNA, just the CDR3 is kept, 48 bases in frame from base 1. To sequence the TCRbeta CDR3 region, genomic DNA was isolated from the sorted cells. TCRbeta CDR3 regions were sequenced using the immunoSEQ Assay. Not all clones reach the TCRdb copy of this immuneACCESS table, which keeps in-frame sequences only. Checked studies attribute under half of the gap to unresolved V genes and leave the rest unexplained. For this sample there are approximately 15,000 clones; roughly 77% appear just once. Clones ranked in the top ten supply about 36% of the sample.

This sequence was found in an adult with an advanced solid tumor such as melanoma, head and neck, liver or kidney cancer. Sequencing used CD4+ or CD8+ T cells sorted from blood, obtained in a trial of the OX40 agonist ivuxolimab. This chain joins TRBV29-1 to TRBJ2-1, with TRBD1 matching 10 junction bases. CDR3 region: CSVDSYGTGVGDEQFF. The DNA sequence is TGCAGCGTTGATTCTTACGGGACAGGGGTCGGCGATGAGCAGTTCTTC.